The present TCR beta chain was sequenced within a study of OX40 agonist ivuxolimab in advanced cancers. On the study more broadly: Dosing consisted of intravenous ivuxolimab at 0.01 to 10 mg/kg every 2 weeks.

Turning to this clone: The antigen is not known.

Data came from immunoSEQ multiplex PCR; TCRdb stores just in-frame clones and leaves some out. Of more than 15,000 clones listed, 80% to 90% are singletons. Study conclusions and caveats: Both CD4+ and CD8+ T cell populations in blood had undergone clonal expansion by week 6 at 0.1 to 3.0 mg/kg.

This TCR was recovered from an adult with an advanced solid tumor such as melanoma, head and neck, liver or kidney cancer. Material: CD4+ or CD8+ T cells sorted from blood, obtained in a trial of the OX40 agonist ivuxolimab.

The CDR3 loop reads CASRLSGTSGALNNEQYF. Written as DNA, the CDR3 is TGCGCCAGCAGATTATCAGGGACTAGCGGGGCCCTAAACAACGAGCAGTACTTC. V usage is TRBV5-1 and J usage is TRBJ2-7; 13 bases map to TRBD2. J gave up 5 bases and V 5 bases, and 16 bases lay outside the gene matches. Germline V gene data show CDR1 as SGHRS and CDR2 as YFSETQ. The length of the CDR3 is 18 residues.